The 28 T cell receptor beta chains below come from one sample, sequenced in a study of T cells in Graves' hyperthyroidism and ophthalmopathy. Template material for amplifying TCR beta CDR3 regions consisted of RNA transcripts. The primer set for the first-round RT-PCR of the TCR CDR3 was HTBI. TCRdb used MiXCR to reprocess the multiplex PCR reads, holding one entry per CDR3 protein. In the table there are more than 100,000 distinct CDR3 sequences, about half of which are singletons. Material: blood. The receptors come from a man aged 35 to 55 with Graves' hyperthyroidism.

This clonotype showed up just a few times. This may come from a read error, since a much larger clone is one base off. This chain links TRBV6-6 with TRBJ1-1, with TRBD1 matching over 9 bases. Germline CDR1 reads MNHNY; CDR2 reads SVGAGI (reference sequence). The CDR3 has 13 residues. V lost 6 bases, J lost 8 bases, and 7 bases stayed unmatched. The CDR3 reads CASSFTGGVEAFF. CDR3 bases: TGTGCCAGCAGCTTTACAGGGGGCGTGGAAGCTTTCTTT.

There are many counts of this clonotype. The chain has TRBV28 and TRBJ2-2; D is possibly TRBD1 (5 bases). The CDR3 is 14 amino acids. Deletions cut 6 bases from V and 0 bases from J, with 8 bases between. Germline V gives CDR1 MDHEN, CDR2 SYDVKM. The CDR3 region is CASRSRANTGELFF. Here the CDR3 DNA reads TGTGCCAGCAGATCCAGGGCGAACACCGGGGAGCTGTTTTTT.

There are a few counts of this clonotype. The chain recombines TRBV30 with TRBJ2-1; 7 nucleotides agree with TRBD2. CDR3 length equals 14 residues. Germline CDR1 reads GTSNPN; CDR2 reads SVGIG (reference sequence). V shed 0 bases, J shed 7 bases, and the junction held 6 bases outside the gene matches. CDR3: CAWSVVLGGNEQFF. CDR3 coding DNA: TGTGCCTGGAGTGTGGTTCTGGGAGGGAATGAGCAGTTCTTC. Based on the CDR3 plus reference TRBV30 and TRBJ2-1, the full variable domain is SQTIHQWPATLVQPVGSPLSLECTVEGTSNPNLYWYRQAAGRGLQLLFYSVGIGQISSEVPQNLSASRPQDRQFILSSKKLLLSDSGFYLCAWSVVLGGNEQFFGPGTRLTVL.

This clonotype was detected ten times or more. The chain combines TRBV5-1 with TRBJ1-5, with 9 bases fitting TRBD1. Germline trimming cut 4 bases from V and 3 bases from J; bases unmatched to any gene: 5. This CDR3 region has 15 residues. Looked up from germline, CDR1 is SGHRS and CDR2 is YFSETQ. Written as DNA, the CDR3 is TGCGCCAGCAGCATAGGACAGGGGCCCAATCAGCCCCAGCATTTT. Amino acids: CASSIGQGPNQPQHF.

This clonotype appeared many times. The gene calls are TRBV12-3 or TRBV12-4 and TRBJ1-6, with 9 nucleotides matching TRBD1. Trimming removed 7 bases from V and 8 bases from J; junction bases left unmatched: 9. The CDR3 has 15 residues. In DNA form, the CDR3 reads TGTGCCAGCACTCTTGGGCACAGGGGGCATTCACCCCTCCACTTT. It codes for CASTLGHRGHSPLHF.

This clonotype occurred many times. The J gene is TRBJ1-6, the V gene TRBV14; possible D gene TRBD1, 5 bases. Germline-derived CDR1 and CDR2 are SGHDN and FVKESK. The CDR3 spans 16 residues. Trimming removed 4 bases from V and 6 bases from J, with 16 bases in between. The CDR3: CASSPAWGGSNSPLHF. The CDR3 DNA reads as TGTGCCAGCAGCCCCGCTTGGGGGGGGAGTAATTCACCCCTCCACTTT. Using reference TRBV14 and TRBJ1-6 for the parts outside the CDR3, the full variable domain is EAGVTQFPSHSVIEKGQTVTLRCDPISGHDNLYWYRRVMGKEIKFLLHFVKESKQDESGMPNNRFLAERTGGTYSTLKVQPAELEDSGVYFCASSPAWGGSNSPLHFGNGTRLTVT.

The chain couples TRBV7-2 to TRBJ2-7; 7 bases match TRBD1. Germline V gene sequence: CDR1 SGHTA, CDR2 FQGNSA. Trimming removed 5 bases from V and 1 base from J; junction bases left unmatched: 5. CDR3 length equals 14 residues. The CDR3 loop is CASSLTGLSYEQYF. In DNA form, the CDR3 reads TGTGCCAGCAGCCTGACAGGGCTTTCCTACGAGCAGTACTTC.

In its sample, this clonotype was seen many times. CDR3 in DNA: TGTGCCAGCAGCGTGAGTTATGAGCAGTTCTTC. Its translation is CASSVSYEQFF. The chain is built from TRBV3-1 and TRBJ2-1; D is unresolved. Germline loops: CDR1 LGHDT, CDR2 YNNKEL (reference sequence). There are 11 residues in the CDR3. Trimming removed 5 bases at V and 8 bases at J, with 7 bases between.

This clonotype has at least ten counts. The chain uses TRBV4-3 and TRBJ2-1; TRBD2 matches at 10 bases. The trim removed 3 bases at V and 6 bases at J, leaving 8 bases unmatched. The CDR3 sequence is 16 residues long. Germline V gene sequence: CDR1 LGHNA, CDR2 YSLEER. CDR3 amino acids: CASSHQREGRSNEQFF. The CDR3 DNA sequence: TGCGCCAGCAGCCATCAGCGGGAGGGCCGGAGCAATGAGCAGTTCTTC.

Details on this clonotype: The junction does not match germline at one end; this may be a read error. The gene calls are TRBV7-7 and TRBJ2-1; 7 bases map to TRBD1. This CDR3 is built from 16 residues. The germline CDR1 and CDR2 sequences are SSHAT and FNYEAQ (reference sequence). The CDR3 spells CASSRTDRLFGDERFF. The CDR3 nucleotides are TGTGCTAGCAGCCGGACGGACAGGCTTTTTGGCGATGAGCGGTTCTTC.

The chain couples TRBV2 to TRBJ2-1, with D maybe TRBD1 (6 bases). This CDR3 is built from 15 residues. Germline CDR1 is SNHLY and CDR2 is FYNNEI. V was clipped by 4 bases and J by 5 bases, with 15 bases between them. Here the CDR3 reads CASSALTGGNNEQFF. DNA of the CDR3: TGTGCCAGCAGTGCCCTGACAGGCGGCAACAATGAGCAGTTCTTC.

This chain uses TRBV24-1 with TRBJ2-3, with 10 bases identical to TRBD1. CDR1 is KGHDR, CDR2 SFDVKD, per germline. V lost 4 bases to trimming and J lost 2 bases; unmatched junction nucleotides: 2. The CDR3 is 15 residues long. The CDR3, as DNA: TGTGCCACCAGTGACGGGACAGGGGCCACAGATACGCAGTATTTT. Encoded protein: CATSDGTGATDTQYF.

This clonotype showed up many times. The genes are TRBV2 and TRBJ1-3, with no clear D. The CDR3 is made up of 15 amino acids. With 4 bases removed from V and 0 bases from J, the gap between germline ends came to 10 bases. Germline values: CDR1 SNHLY, CDR2 FYNNEI. This CDR3 is CASSGVLNSGNTIYF. DNA of the CDR3: TGTGCCAGCAGTGGGGTACTCAACTCTGGAAACACCATATATTTT.

V usage is TRBV29-1 and J usage is TRBJ2-7, with a possible D match to TRBD2 (5 bases). Trimming removed 3 bases at V and 1 base at J, with 10 bases between. CDR3 length: 13 amino acids. Germline V CDR1 and CDR2: SQVTM, ANQGSEA. For the CDR3, the DNA is TGCAGCGTTGAGGAGGAGCCGTCCTACGAGCAGTACTTC. It encodes CSVEEEPSYEQYF.

The chain combines TRBV3-1 with TRBJ2-1, with D possibly TRBD2 on 6 matching bases. This CDR3 is 17 amino acids long. Germline V CDR1 and CDR2: LGHDT, YNNKEL (reference sequence). V lost 5 bases to trimming and J lost 4 bases, with 21 bases between them. Here the CDR3 reads CASSLQVSGVTYNEQFF. Here the CDR3 DNA reads TGTGCCAGCAGCTTACAAGTTAGCGGCGTAACTTACAATGAGCAGTTCTTC.

As regards this clonotype: As the CDR3 is not closed by the conserved phenylalanine or tryptophan, this likely results from a read error. The DNA is left out, because the CDR3 cannot be placed on it with certainty; the CDR3 is given as TCRdb lists it. This rearrangement joins TRBV5-1 to TRBJ2-2; the D call in the table, TRBD2, was not verified against the DNA. Per germline, CDR1 SGHRS and CDR2 YFSETQ. The CDR3 length is 17 residues, termini included. The CDR3 reads CASSPPGLAGAHRGAVV.

This clonotype was recorded only once. V is TRBV20-1 and J is TRBJ1-2; a weak D match, TRBD1 (6 bases). The CDR3 extends over 11 amino acids. Germline CDR1 reads DFQATT; CDR2 reads SNEGSKA (reference sequence). V shed 4 bases and J shed 4 bases, with 7 bases lying between them. The CDR3 here is CSATGAYGYTF. DNA for the CDR3: TGCAGTGCTACAGGGGCCTATGGCTACACCTTC.

This clonotype was recorded many times. The rearrangement joins TRBV5-6 to TRBJ2-1, with 10 positions matching TRBD1. CDR3 length equals 15 residues. The germline gives CDR1 SGHDT, CDR2 YYEEEE. V shed 4 bases, J shed 4 bases, and the junction held 5 bases outside the gene matches. DNA of the CDR3: TGTGCCAGCAGCCTGAGACAGGGGGCTTACAATGAGCAGTTCTTC. Translating it yields CASSLRQGAYNEQFF.

This clonotype was observed at least ten times. The chain has TRBV11-3 and TRBJ2-3; D may correspond to TRBD1 or TRBD2 (5 bases each). CDR1 is SGHNT, CDR2 YENEEA, per germline. This CDR3 has 15 residues. V lost 0 bases and J lost 4, with 11 bases in between. CDR3 sequence reads: CASSLEGERADTQYF. The CDR3 bases are TGTGCCAGCAGCTTAGAGGGGGAAAGGGCAGATACGCAGTATTTT.

The genes are TRBV29-1 and TRBJ2-1, with 10 bases that match TRBD2. Germline V gene data show CDR1 as SQVTM and CDR2 as ANQGSEA. The CDR3 has 17 residues. V was clipped by 7 bases and J by 2 bases; unmatched bases: 14. The CDR3 protein is CSADPYLTSGAYNEQFF. The CDR3 DNA is TGCAGCGCCGATCCCTACCTAACTAGCGGGGCCTACAATGAGCAGTTCTTC.

The V gene is TRBV10-3, the J gene TRBJ2-3; 12 bases line up with TRBD1. The CDR3 totals 17 residues. The V and J ends lost 6 bases and 2 bases, in that order; junction bases with no gene match: 9. The germline gives CDR1 ENHRY, CDR2 SYGVKD. The CDR3 DNA reads as TGTGCCATCAGCAGGCTTAGGGACAGGGGGCTCACAGATACGCAGTATTTT. This gives the protein CAISRLRDRGLTDTQYF.

This clonotype showed up many times. This sequence joins TRBV28 and TRBJ1-2, with D perhaps matching TRBD1 (5 bases). The V gene's germline CDR1 is MDHEN and CDR2 SYDVKM. V dropped 2 bases and J dropped 8 bases, with 12 bases sitting between them. CDR3 length equals 13 residues. The CDR3 loop reads CASSLGQGVGYTF. The CDR3, as DNA: TGTGCCAGCAGTTTAGGGCAGGGCGTCGGCTACACCTTC.

The rearrangement uses TRBV7-9 and TRBJ1-2; TRBD1 matches 7 bases. Trimming cost V 5 bases and J 0 bases; bases outside gene matches: 6. The CDR3 spans 15 residues. CDR1 is SEHNR and CDR2 is FQNEAQ in the germline V gene (reference sequence). CDR3 coding DNA: TGTGCCAGCAGCCAGAGACAGGGTACTAACTATGGCTACACCTTC. It codes for CASSQRQGTNYGYTF.

In this sample, this clonotype turned up many times. The gene calls are TRBV15 and TRBJ1-1; 7 nucleotides line up with TRBD1. The ends lost 5 bases at V and 1 base at J; junction bases unmatched: 4. Germline loops: CDR1 LNHNV, CDR2 YYDKDF (reference sequence). The CDR3 length is 14 residues. The CDR3 DNA is TGTGCCACCAGCGGCCAGGGGGGGAACACTGAAGCTTTCTTT. Amino acids: CATSGQGGNTEAFF.

The chain couples TRBV7-2 to TRBJ2-3; 7 nucleotides line up with TRBD2. Germline CDR1 and CDR2: SGHTA and FQGNSA. J gave up 11 bases and V 6 bases, and 17 bases lay outside the gene matches. The CDR3 sequence is 15 residues long. The CDR3 DNA is TGTGCCAGCAGTCGCGCGGGAGAGTCGTACAATGAGCAGTATTTT. This codes for CASSRAGESYNEQYF.

This clonotype came up a few times. V is TRBV27 and J is TRBJ1-6; 8 nucleotides line up with TRBD1. V was pared by 9 bases and J by 5 bases, with 6 bases of the junction left unmatched. The CDR3 covers 14 residues. Germline CDR1 reads MNHEY; CDR2 reads SMNVEV (reference sequence). CDR3 in amino acids: CASRKTGDNSPLHF. DNA of the CDR3: TGTGCCAGTCGTAAGACAGGGGATAATTCACCCCTCCACTTT.

There are many counts of this clonotype. The rearrangement joins TRBV7-2 to TRBJ1-6; TRBD1 matches at 8 bases. J lost 6 bases, V lost 5 bases, and 9 bases had no gene match. Germline V lookup: CDR1 SGHTA, CDR2 FQGNSA. The CDR3 has 16 amino acids. The CDR3 DNA sequence: TGTGCCAGCAGCCCCTCCCGGACAGGGAGTAATTCACCCCTCCACTTT. Translated: CASSPSRTGSNSPLHF. Variable domain in full (rest from reference TRBV7-2 and TRBJ1-6): GAGVSQSPSNKVTEKGKDVELRCDPISGHTALYWYRQSLGQGLEFLIYFQGNSAPDKSGLPSDRFSAERTGGSVSTLTIQRTQQEDSAVYLCASSPSRTGSNSPLHFGNGTRLTVT.

The rearrangement uses TRBV10-2 and TRBJ2-1; 9 bases fit TRBD1. CDR3 length: 16 residues. The ends lost 0 bases at V and 5 bases at J; junction bases unmatched: 5. The V gene's germline CDR1 is WSHSY and CDR2 SAAADI. The CDR3 loop is CASSESTGTGNNEQFF. The CDR3 DNA is TGCGCCAGCAGTGAGTCGACCGGGACAGGGAACAATGAGCAGTTCTTC.